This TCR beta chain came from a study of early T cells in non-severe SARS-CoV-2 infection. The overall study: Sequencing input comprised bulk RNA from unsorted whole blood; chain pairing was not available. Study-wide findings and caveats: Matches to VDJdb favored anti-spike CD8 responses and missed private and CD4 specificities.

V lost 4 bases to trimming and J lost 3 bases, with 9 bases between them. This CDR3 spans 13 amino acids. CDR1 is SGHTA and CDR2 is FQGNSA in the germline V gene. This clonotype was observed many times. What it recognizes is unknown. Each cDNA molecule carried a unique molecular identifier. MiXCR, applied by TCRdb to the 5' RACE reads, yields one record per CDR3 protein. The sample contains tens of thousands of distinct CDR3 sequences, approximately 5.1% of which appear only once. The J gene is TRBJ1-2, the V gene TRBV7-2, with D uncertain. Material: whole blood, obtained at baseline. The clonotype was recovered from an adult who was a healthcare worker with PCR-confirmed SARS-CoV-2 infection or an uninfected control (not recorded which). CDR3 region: CASSSQSDYGYTF. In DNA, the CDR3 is TGTGCCAGCAGCTCGCAGAGCGACTATGGCTACACCTTC.